The 12 T cell receptor beta chains given below trace back to one sample, sequenced in a study of blood T cell repertoires in COVID-19 (dated by TCRdb to 2020 to 2022). The method was the immunoSEQ multiplex PCR assay. What TCRdb holds here is the immuneACCESS table cut down to in-frame rearrangements. Part of the clones is not present; checked against another copy, under half of the missing clones reflect an unresolved V gene, and the others are unexplained. In this sample the table shows about 240,000 clones, roughly 88% of which occur a single time. The top ten hold about 0.8% of the sample. Sequenced: peripheral blood. These receptors were obtained from a woman in her 30s with acute or convalescent COVID-19.

Only a few counts were recorded for this clone. This rearrangement joins TRBV7-6 to TRBJ2-7; maybe TRBD1 (6 bases). The CDR3 extends over 14 amino acids. The ends were cut back, 5 bases at V and 2 bases at J, with 13 bases in the middle. The germline CDR1 and CDR2 sequences are SGHVS and FNYEAQ. The CDR3 here is CASSQGTETYEQYF. The CDR3 DNA follows: TGTGCCAGCAGCCAGGGGACGGAAACCTACGAGCAGTACTTC.

This clone was observed a single time. At one end, the junction sequence differs from germline, possibly due to a read error. The chain employs TRBV18 and TRBJ2-3, with no clear D. The CDR3 length is 11 residues. The germline V gene encodes CDR1 KGHSH and CDR2 LQKENI. CDR3 protein: CASSSKDTQYF. DNA for the CDR3: TGTGCCAGCTCGAGCAAAGATACGCAGTATTTT.

CDR3 loop: CASSTGGRVGTSTDTQYF. Written as DNA, the CDR3 is TGTGCCAGCAGTACAGGGGGCCGGGTCGGTACTAGCACAGATACGCAGTATTTT. The chain carries TRBV25-1 and TRBJ2-3; 9 bases match TRBD1. Per the germline V gene, CDR1 is MGHDK and CDR2 is SYGVNS. V lost 5 bases, J lost 0 bases, and 12 bases stayed unmatched. This CDR3 comprises 18 residues.

The chain carries TRBV7-6 and TRBJ2-1, with 8 bases matching TRBD2. The CDR3 has 17 amino acids. V lost 5 bases to trimming and J lost 4 bases; unmatched junction nucleotides: 13. Germline CDR1 reads SGHVS; CDR2 reads FNYEAQ. CDR3 sequence: CASSATPPGGFYNEQFF. CDR3 nucleotides: TGTGCCAGCAGCGCCACCCCGCCGGGGGGGTTTTACAATGAGCAGTTCTTC.

CDR3 in DNA: TGTGCTAGTGGTTCCACCCCGACTGGGGGCTACACCTTC. As protein: CASGSTPTGGYTF. The chain employs TRBV12-5 and TRBJ1-2; D ambiguous. Trimming pared 4 bases from V and 8 bases from J, leaving 14 bases between. The CDR3 covers 13 residues. Germline V CDR1 and CDR2: LGHNT, FRNRAP.

This rearrangement joins TRBV2 to TRBJ1-5, with TRBD1 matching 9 bases. CDR3 length: 15 residues. The junction had 10 bases not matched to a gene; V was cut back by 7 bases and J by 6 bases. CDR1 and CDR2 from the germline V gene are SNHLY and FYNNEI. The CDR3 sequence: CASTLTGGDSQPQHF. The CDR3 DNA is TGTGCCAGCACCTTAACAGGGGGCGACTCTCAGCCCCAGCATTTT.

This chain connects TRBV3-1 (or the pseudogene TRBV3-2) to TRBJ2-7, with 9 bases that match TRBD2. In germline, CDR1 is LGHDT, CDR2 YNNKEL (reference sequence). The CDR3 is 15 residues long. V lost 0 bases to trimming and J lost 5 bases; unmatched junction nucleotides: 5. DNA of the CDR3: TGTGCCAGCAGCCAAGAGGGACTAGCCATACACGAGCAGTACTTC. Amino acid sequence: CASSQEGLAIHEQYF.

This clone was recorded once. The V gene is TRBV6-2 or TRBV6-3, the J gene TRBJ2-1; 14 nucleotides align to TRBD2. Germline V gene lookup returns CDR1 MNHEY and CDR2 SVGEGT. The CDR3 runs 20 residues. V lost 4 bases to trimming and J lost 2 bases; unmatched junction nucleotides: 13. The CDR3 DNA reads as TGTGCCAGCAGTTTTTCTCGACTAGCGGGAGGGAGCCAAGCCTACAATGAGCAGTTCTTC. The encoded protein is CASSFSRLAGGSQAYNEQFF.

The gene calls are TRBV11-2 and TRBJ2-3; tentatively, D is TRBD1 (6 bases). The germline V gene encodes CDR1 SGHAT and CDR2 FQNNGV. The CDR3 consists of 16 residues. V was shortened by 7 bases and J by 2 bases, with 19 bases between the two germline ends. In DNA, the CDR3 is TGTGCCAGCACCCTTTTTCCAGGGGCGCCCACAGATACGCAGTATTTT. Its translation is CASTLFPGAPTDTQYF.

The genes are TRBV12-3 or TRBV12-4 and TRBJ1-1; possible D gene TRBD1, 6 bases. The V and J ends lost 3 bases and 7 bases respectively, with 12 bases between them. The CDR3 has 13 residues. The CDR3 bases are TGTGCCAGCAGTTTGAACGGACAGATTGAAGCTTTCTTT. Its protein is CASSLNGQIEAFF.

The chain joins TRBV6-2 or TRBV6-3 to TRBJ2-7; D perhaps matches TRBD1 (6 bases). The CDR3 spans 14 residues. Germline CDR1 reads MNHEY; CDR2 reads SVGEGT. V gave up 6 bases and J gave up 3 bases, with 15 bases separating them. CDR3 sequence: CASSPQGAYYEQYF. The CDR3, as DNA: TGTGCCAGCAGCCCACAGGGAGCGTACTACGAGCAGTACTTC.

The rearrangement joins TRBV9 to TRBJ2-3, with 12 bases identical to TRBD2. CDR1 is SGDLS and CDR2 is YYNGEE in the germline V gene. The trim removed 3 bases at V and 5 bases at J, leaving 4 bases unmatched. The CDR3 has 15 amino acids. CDR3 sequence: CASSGTSGMIDTQYF. In DNA, the CDR3 is TGTGCCAGCAGCGGGACTAGCGGGATGATAGATACGCAGTATTTT.